This TCR beta chain was recovered during a study of CD8 T cells in ankylosing spondylitis. TCRdb recomputed calls from the 5' RACE reads with MiXCR, one row per CDR3 protein. This table holds a few hundred thousand distinct CDR3 sequences, 20% found once. Trimming shortened V by 6 bases and J by 0 bases, and 17 bases separated the two germline ends. CDR1 is KGHSH, CDR2 LQKENI, per germline. There are 17 residues in the CDR3. The specimen sequenced was blood, either unsorted or a sorted T cell fraction (not recorded which). The chain is built from TRBV18 and TRBJ1-4; D gene ambiguous. The receptor comes from a male donor with ankylosing spondylitis or in good health (not recorded which). The CDR3 DNA reads as TGTGCCAGCTCGCGCTCCCCGATCACACCAACTAATGAAAAACTGTTTTTT. Its translation is CASSRSPITPTNEKLFF. Using reference TRBV18 and TRBJ1-4 for the parts outside the CDR3, the full variable domain is NAGVMQNPRHLVRRRGQEARLRCSPMKGHSHVYWYRQLPEEGLKFMVYLQKENIIDESGMPKERFSAEFPKEGPSILRIQQVVRGDSAAYFCASSRSPITPTNEKLFFGSGTQLSVL.